This T cell receptor beta chain originates from a study of shared clonotypes between healthy human individuals. Among the donors, all were Caucasian adults who lived in Nashville, Tennessee. This clone was recorded only once. Trimming removed 7 bases from V and 2 bases from J; junction bases left unmatched: 6. The CDR3 has 15 residues. Germline lookup yields CDR1 ENHRY and CDR2 SYGVKD. Libraries were prepared by immunoSEQ multiplex PCR; TCRdb keeps only in-frame clonotypes and omits some of them. The table records approximately 1,500,000 clones, roughly 97% of them present only once. The sequence derives from a young man in good health. This chain joins TRBV10-3 and TRBJ2-3; 10 nucleotides agree with TRBD2. Sequencing was performed on naive CD4+ T cells sorted from blood. The sample's subset: CD45RA+ positively selected. CDR3 in DNA: TGTGCCATCAAAAAGACTAGCGGGCACACAGATACGCAGTATTTT. It yields the protein CAIKKTSGHTDTQYF.